The following is a T cell receptor beta chain sequence with its context. The data stem from a study of blood T cell repertoires in COVID-19. Overall study context: Acute and convalescent COVID-19 samples came from the United States, Italy and Spain. The cDNA or gDNA used as material had been derived from T cells, B-cell-depleted T cells, or PBMCs.

Germline V gene data show CDR1 as ENHRY and CDR2 as SYGVKD. The CDR3 has 15 residues. Losses at the gene ends were 2 bases for V and 4 bases for J; bases not matched to a gene: 3. Authors' analysis steps: Estimation of nucleated cell counts relied on the amplification of reference gene primers. Some clones are missing from TCRdb's copy, which holds only in-frame ones; the method was immunoSEQ multiplex PCR. Clonal size and the V and J genes are those of that table, whereas D and trimming came from the DNA. The sample contains around 220,000 clones, approximately 84% of which appear only once. Material for sequencing was peripheral blood. The chain combines TRBV10-3 with TRBJ1-5; TRBD1 agrees at 9 bases. The origin of this receptor is a man between 50 and 59 years old with acute or convalescent COVID-19. The CDR3 sequence is CAISEGDRVNQPQHF. CDR3 nucleotides: TGTGCCATCAGTGAGGGGGACAGGGTGAATCAGCCCCAGCATTTT.